This T cell receptor beta chain was captured by sequencing in a study of blood T cell repertoires in COVID-19. Study information: COVID-19 samples, acute and convalescent, were from the United States, Italy and Spain. PBMCs, B-cell-depleted T cells, or T cells provided the cDNA or gDNA that made up the material.

In the original analysis: Nucleated cell number was recorded as an estimate derived from reference gene primer amplification. Data came from immunoSEQ multiplex PCR; TCRdb stores just in-frame clones and leaves some out. The V and J calls and the clone size are those of that table, but D and trimming were determined from the DNA. The repertoire includes under 250,000 clones, approximately 86% of them detected once, and about 7.6% sits in the top ten. The ends lost 4 bases at V and 2 bases at J; junction bases unmatched: 9. The CDR3 totals 16 residues. Germline CDR1 LGHDT, CDR2 YNNKEL (reference sequence).

Sequenced sample: peripheral blood. The receptor's source is a woman between 65 and 79 years old with active or convalescent COVID-19. The rearrangement joins TRBV3-1 (or the pseudogene TRBV3-2) to TRBJ2-7, with 9 bases identical to TRBD1. CDR3 loop: CASSPSGQGLAYEQYF. CDR3 sequence (DNA): TGTGCCAGCAGCCCATCGGGACAGGGACTCGCCTACGAGCAGTACTTC.